One and the same sample provided the 24 T cell receptor beta chains below, sequenced in a study of shared clonotypes between healthy human individuals. Generated by immunoSEQ multiplex PCR, the TCRdb table keeps only in-frame clones and is missing some. The table has roughly 2 million clones, 90% to 97% seen once. Sequencing used naive CD4+ T cells sorted from blood. The subset here: CD45RA+ positively selected. The receptor source for this set is a man between 18 and 35 years old in good health.

This rearrangement joins TRBV27 to TRBJ1-6; 8 bases agree with TRBD1. CDR3 length: 13 residues. Unmatched junction bases numbered 6, after V lost 10 bases and J lost 7 bases. Germline lookup yields CDR1 MNHEY and CDR2 SMNVEV (reference sequence). CDR3 amino acids: CATSQGGNSPLHF. The CDR3 DNA sequence: TGTGCCACCTCACAGGGGGGGAATTCACCCCTCCACTTT.

CDR3 sequence (DNA): TGTGCCAGCAGCTACCTAGCGGGAGGGCCGCGGGGAGATACGCAGTATTTT. Its protein product is CASSYLAGGPRGDTQYF. The V and J genes are TRBV7-2 and TRBJ2-3; 12 nucleotides align to TRBD2. CDR1 is SGHTA, CDR2 FQGNSA, per germline. Trimming at V came to 4 bases and at J to 5 bases, leaving 10 bases not matched to a gene. This CDR3 has 17 amino acids.

The CDR3 region is CASRSQGQGRTEAFF. The DNA of the CDR3 is TGTGCCAGCAGATCCCAGGGGCAAGGGAGGACTGAAGCTTTCTTT. The V call is TRBV6-5, the J call TRBJ1-1; TRBD1 is a possible D gene (6 bases). There are 15 residues in the CDR3. V dropped 6 bases and J dropped 5 bases, with 19 bases sitting between them. CDR1 and CDR2 (germline): MNHEY, SVGAGI.

V and J are TRBV7-9 and TRBJ2-3; possible D gene TRBD1, 6 bases. The CDR3 runs 16 residues. CDR1 SEHNR and CDR2 FQNEAQ come from the germline V gene (reference sequence). Trimming left V 1 base short and J 0 bases short, with 11 bases between. The CDR3 protein is CASSLGGQVSTDTQYF. CDR3 nucleotides: TGTGCCAGCAGCTTAGGGGGGCAGGTTAGCACAGATACGCAGTATTTT.

The CDR3, as DNA: TGTGCCAGCAGTTTGGGGGACAGGGAAGGCGAGCAGTACTTC. Protein product: CASSLGDREGEQYF. This sequence joins TRBV28 and TRBJ2-7; 9 bases fit TRBD1. The V gene's germline CDR1 is MDHEN and CDR2 SYDVKM. V was pared by 3 bases and J by 6 bases, with 6 bases of the junction left unmatched. CDR3 length equals 14 residues.

The J gene is TRBJ2-1, the V gene TRBV29-1; D unresolved. The CDR3 runs to 11 residues. The germline gives CDR1 SQVTM, CDR2 ANQGSEA. The ends were cut back, 5 bases at V and 4 bases at J, with 6 bases in the middle. The CDR3 coding sequence is TGCAGCGTTCTCCGTTACAATGAGCAGTTCTTC. Translation gives CSVLRYNEQFF.

About this clone itself: Other nucleotide sequences in the sample specify the same CDR3. The chain has TRBV5-1 and TRBJ2-5; the match to TRBD2 covers 7 bases. Germline loops: CDR1 SGHRS, CDR2 YFSETQ. The CDR3 sequence is 13 residues long. V trimming: 5 bases; J trimming: 2 bases; junction bases outside the gene matches: 3. In DNA, the CDR3 is TGCGCCAGCAGTTCGGGGGGTCAAGAGACCCAGTACTTC. As protein: CASSSGGQETQYF.

The chain carries TRBV6-5 and TRBJ2-2; D call uncertain. V was clipped by 5 bases and J by 1 base, with 8 bases between them. The CDR3 runs 14 residues. Germline-derived CDR1 and CDR2 are MNHEY and SVGAGI. In DNA form, the CDR3 reads TGTGCCAGCAGTCTCGACCAGAACACCGGGGAGCTGTTTTTT. Translation gives CASSLDQNTGELFF.

V and J are TRBV5-4 and TRBJ1-6; D is undetermined. This CDR3 comprises 14 residues. In germline, CDR1 is SGHNT, CDR2 YYREEE (reference sequence). V lost 2 bases, J lost 6 bases, and 9 bases lay in between. The CDR3: CASSFHGINSPLHF. The CDR3 coding sequence is TGTGCCAGCAGCTTCCACGGGATTAATTCACCCCTCCACTTT.

The rearrangement uses TRBV28 and TRBJ1-2; D is unresolved. CDR3 length: 15 amino acids. Germline CDR1 is MDHEN and CDR2 is SYDVKM. The V end was cut by 7 bases, the J end by 4 bases, with 19 bases between. Written as DNA, the CDR3 is TGTGCCAGCACCCTCGGAACTAAGGCTTCCTATGGCTACACCTTC. This gives the protein CASTLGTKASYGYTF.

A remark on this clone: The same CDR3 also results from other DNA sequences found in this sample. The chain employs TRBV5-4 and TRBJ2-7; D possibly corresponds to TRBD1 (6 bases). Trimming shortened V by 3 bases and J by 1 base, and 8 bases separated the two germline ends. In germline, CDR1 is SGHNT, CDR2 YYREEE (reference sequence). The CDR3 loop spans 13 amino acids. Here the CDR3 reads CASSYTGSYEQYF. The CDR3 coding sequence is TGTGCCAGCAGCTACACAGGGTCCTACGAGCAGTACTTC.

This chain connects TRBV27 to TRBJ2-7; tentatively, D is TRBD1 (6 bases). CDR3 length equals 13 residues. Trimming cost V 5 bases and J 6 bases, with 14 bases left between them. The germline gives CDR1 MNHEY, CDR2 SMNVEV (reference sequence). CDR3: CASSGTSRAEQYF. Here the CDR3 DNA reads TGTGCCAGCAGTGGGACAAGCCGCGCCGAGCAGTACTTC.

This rearrangement joins TRBV30 to TRBJ2-1; 9 bases map to TRBD1. The CDR3 is made up of 14 amino acids. The V segment lost 4 bases and the J segment 8 bases; nucleotides outside the gene matches: 9. Per germline, CDR1 GTSNPN and CDR2 SVGIG (reference sequence). In DNA form, the CDR3 reads TGTGCCTGGAACCGGGACAGGGTACGGGATGAGCAGTTCTTC. Amino acids: CAWNRDRVRDEQFF.

This chain joins TRBV27 and TRBJ2-1; TRBD2 agrees at 16 bases. The CDR3 length is 18 residues. Trimming at V came to 4 bases and at J to 4 bases, leaving 7 bases not matched to a gene. Germline values: CDR1 MNHEY, CDR2 SMNVEV (reference sequence). The chain's CDR3 is CASSSGLAGGPVYNEQFF. The CDR3, as DNA: TGTGCCAGCAGTTCGGGACTAGCGGGAGGGCCGGTATACAATGAGCAGTTCTTC.

This chain links TRBV6-5 with TRBJ1-6; perhaps TRBD1 as D (6 bases). CDR3 length: 12 residues. The germline V gene encodes CDR1 MNHEY and CDR2 SVGAGI. V was shortened by 6 bases and J by 8 bases, with 8 bases between the two germline ends. CDR3 loop: CASRPGDSPLHF. CDR3 nucleotide sequence: TGTGCCAGCAGGCCAGGGGATTCACCCCTCCACTTT.

The rearrangement uses TRBV5-4 and TRBJ2-1; weak D call: TRBD1 (5 bases). The V end was cut by 3 bases, the J end by 0 bases, with 10 bases between. Germline CDR1 is SGHNT and CDR2 is YYREEE (reference sequence). This CDR3 has 15 residues. The CDR3 spells CASSSAQGSYNEQFF. DNA of the CDR3: TGTGCCAGCAGCTCCGCCCAGGGCTCCTACAATGAGCAGTTCTTC. The complete variable domain, with remaining parts taken from reference TRBV5-4 and TRBJ2-1, reads ETGVTQSPTHLIKTRGQQVTLRCSSQSGHNTVSWYQQALGQGPQFIFQYYREEENGRGNFPPRFSGLQFPNYSSELNVNALELDDSALYLCASSSAQGSYNEQFFGPGTRLTVL.

In regard to this clone: Germline is not matched at one junction end, which may reflect a read error. This sequence joins TRBV9 and TRBJ1-2, with 8 positions matching TRBD1. CDR3 length: 16 amino acids. CDR1 is SGDLS, CDR2 YYNGEE, per germline. This CDR3 is CASTKTGTGFNDGYTF. CDR3 nucleotides: TGTGCCAGCACCAAAACCGGGACAGGCTTTAACGATGGCTACACCTTC.

This chain's CDR3 is CASSSGTGGSGYTF. CDR3 DNA sequence: TGTGCCAGCAGTTCTGGGACAGGGGGCAGCGGCTACACCTTC. The genes are TRBV28 and TRBJ1-2, with 12 bases fitting TRBD1. Germline assignment: CDR1 MDHEN and CDR2 SYDVKM. Unmatched junction bases numbered 5, after V lost 4 bases and J lost 8 bases. This CDR3 has 14 residues.

The genes are TRBV2 and TRBJ1-2, with D maybe TRBD1 (6 bases). CDR1 is SNHLY, CDR2 FYNNEI, per germline. The CDR3 covers 15 residues. V lost 0 bases and J lost 5, with 13 bases in between. CDR3 coding DNA: TGTGCCAGCAGTGAAGCGCCAGGGGTCGGGTATGGCTACACCTTC. It specifies CASSEAPGVGYGYTF.

The chain couples TRBV28 to TRBJ2-1; 10 bases are a match to TRBD2. CDR1 and CDR2 from the germline V gene are MDHEN and SYDVKM. CDR3 length: 15 amino acids. V gave up 3 bases and J gave up 4 bases; unmatched junction bases: 3. The CDR3 coding sequence is TGTGCCAGCAGTTTGCCTAGCGGGGGTTACAATGAGCAGTTCTTC. Amino acids: CASSLPSGGYNEQFF. Combining the CDR3 with reference TRBV28 and TRBJ2-1 gives the whole variable domain DVKVTQSSRYLVKRTGEKVFLECVQDMDHENMFWYRQDPGLGLRLIYFSYDVKMKEKGDIPEGYSVSREKKERFSLILESASTNQTSMYLCASSLPSGGYNEQFFGPGTRLTVL.

The V gene is TRBV11-2, the J gene TRBJ1-6; D possibly corresponds to TRBD1 (6 bases). The CDR3 is 14 residues long. The V gene lost 6 bases and the J gene lost 11 bases, with 17 bases spanning the gap. Germline CDR1 reads SGHAT; CDR2 reads FQNNGV. The chain's CDR3 is CASREQGKVPPLHF. In DNA form, the CDR3 reads TGTGCCAGCAGGGAACAGGGTAAAGTTCCACCCCTCCACTTT.

The chain combines TRBV5-4 with TRBJ1-2, with D maybe TRBD1 (6 bases). The CDR3 consists of 16 residues. Germline V gene sequence: CDR1 SGHNT, CDR2 YYREEE (reference sequence). The V and J ends lost 3 bases and 1 base respectively, with 16 bases between them. The CDR3 sequence: CASSSMGAVSNYGYTF. Here the CDR3 DNA reads TGTGCCAGCAGCTCGATGGGGGCGGTTAGTAACTATGGCTACACCTTC.

The chain recombines TRBV7-2 with TRBJ2-5; D is unresolved. This CDR3 is 14 amino acids long. The germline V gene encodes CDR1 SGHTA and CDR2 FQGNSA. Trimming shortened V by 5 bases and J by 2 bases, and 12 bases separated the two germline ends. CDR3 in DNA: TGTGCCAGCAGCCAGACGAAGGTTCAAGAGACCCAGTACTTC. Its protein product is CASSQTKVQETQYF.

The chain carries TRBV27 and TRBJ2-7, with TRBD2 matching 7 bases. The germline gives CDR1 MNHEY, CDR2 SMNVEV (reference sequence). J gave up 3 bases and V 6 bases, and 8 bases lay outside the gene matches. This CDR3 comprises 14 residues. The CDR3 sequence: CASRKAGKVYEQYF. The CDR3 DNA follows: TGTGCCAGCAGAAAAGCGGGGAAAGTCTACGAGCAGTACTTC.